This T cell receptor (beta chain) was obtained from a study of shared clonotypes between healthy human individuals. To note about this clone: What it binds is not known.

Only CD45RO-negative cells positively selected for CCR7 counted as naive CD8 cells, so terminally differentiated effector memory CD45RA+ cells were excluded. Recent acute infections and vaccinations were absent in the healthy HIV-negative adult donors. Points from the study as a whole: Larger richness was generally estimated for naive than memory subsets.

The genomic DNA of each subset was split evenly across several immunoSEQ plates. Template for every sorted-subset replicate PCR totaled about 200 ng DNA, approximately 30,000 T cell genomes. Assay used: immunoSEQ multiplex PCR; TCRdb lists only in-frame clones, some missing. The sample includes 800,000 to 950,000 clones, 96% of them seen just once. The source of this sequence is a man aged 30 to 39 in good health. Source material: naive CD8+ T cells sorted from blood.

CDR3 DNA sequence: TGTGCCAGCAGCTTACAGGGAAAGGAGGATGAGCAGTTCTTC. The encoded protein is CASSLQGKEDEQFF. The chain combines TRBV7-6 with TRBJ2-1, with D perhaps being TRBD1 or TRBD2 (5 bases each). Germline V lookup: CDR1 SGHVS, CDR2 FNYEAQ. V lost 2 bases to trimming and J lost 8 bases, with 13 bases between them. The CDR3 contains 14 residues. Looking up the rest from reference TRBV7-6 and TRBJ2-1 gives the full variable domain: GAGVSQSPRYKVTKRGQDVALRCDPISGHVSLYWYRQALGQGPEFLTYFNYEAQQDKSGLPNDRFSAERPEGSISTLTIQRTEQRDSAMYRCASSLQGKEDEQFFGPGTRLTVL.